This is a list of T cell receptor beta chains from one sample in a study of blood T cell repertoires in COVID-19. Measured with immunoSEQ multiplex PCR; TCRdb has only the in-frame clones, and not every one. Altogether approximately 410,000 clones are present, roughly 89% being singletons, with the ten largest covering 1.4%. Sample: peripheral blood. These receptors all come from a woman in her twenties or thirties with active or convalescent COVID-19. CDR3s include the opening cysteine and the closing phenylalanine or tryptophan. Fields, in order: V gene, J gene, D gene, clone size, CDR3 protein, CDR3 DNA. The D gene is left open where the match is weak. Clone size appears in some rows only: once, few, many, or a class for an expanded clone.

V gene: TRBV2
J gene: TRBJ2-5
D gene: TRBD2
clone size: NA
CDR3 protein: CASSDPLADQETQYF
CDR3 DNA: TGTGCCAGCAGTGATCCGCTAGCGGACCAAGAGACCCAGTACTTC

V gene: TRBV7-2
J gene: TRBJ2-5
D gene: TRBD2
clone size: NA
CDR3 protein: CASSVVGGGFQETQYF
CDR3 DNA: TGTGCCAGCAGCGTCGTTGGCGGGGGGTTCCAAGAGACCCAGTACTTC

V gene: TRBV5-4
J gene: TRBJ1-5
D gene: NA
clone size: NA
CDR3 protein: CASSVGVRGPWHF
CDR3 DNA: TGTGCCAGCAGCGTTGGGGTTAGGGGCCCTTGGCATTTT

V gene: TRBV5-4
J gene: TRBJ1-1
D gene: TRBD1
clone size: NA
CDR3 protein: CASTAQGEGTEAFF
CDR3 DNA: TGTGCCAGCACCGCACAGGGGGAAGGCACTGAAGCTTTCTTT

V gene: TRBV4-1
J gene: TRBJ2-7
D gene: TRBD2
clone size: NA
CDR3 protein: CASSQGTSGRYEQYF
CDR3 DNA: TGCGCCAGCAGCCAAGGGACTAGCGGGAGGTACGAGCAGTACTTC

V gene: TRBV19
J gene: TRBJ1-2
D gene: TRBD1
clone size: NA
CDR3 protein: CASSIRRTGEYGYTF
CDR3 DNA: TGTGCCAGTAGTATCCGCCGGACAGGGGAGTATGGCTACACCTTC

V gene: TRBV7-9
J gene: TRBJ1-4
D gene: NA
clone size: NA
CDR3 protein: CASSLSTELIVFF
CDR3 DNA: TGTGCCAGCAGCTTATCGACGGAACTAATAGTGTTTTTT

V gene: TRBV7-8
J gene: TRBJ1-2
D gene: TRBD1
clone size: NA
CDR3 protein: CASSLTRTGDGYTF
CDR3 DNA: TGTGCCAGCAGCTTAACGCGAACAGGGGATGGCTACACCTTC

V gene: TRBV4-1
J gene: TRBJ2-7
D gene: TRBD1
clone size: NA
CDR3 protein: CASSPTGDPLEQYF
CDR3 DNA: TGCGCCAGCAGCCCGACAGGGGATCCCCTCGAGCAGTACTTC

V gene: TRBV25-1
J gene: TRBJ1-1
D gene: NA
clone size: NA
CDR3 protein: CASSEFAGLTEAFF
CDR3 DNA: TGTGCCAGCAGTGAATTTGCAGGGCTCACTGAAGCTTTCTTT

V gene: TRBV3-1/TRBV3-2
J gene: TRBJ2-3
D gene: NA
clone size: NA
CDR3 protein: CASSQDYRSKDTQYF
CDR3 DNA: TGTGCCAGCAGCCAGGATTATAGGAGTAAGGATACGCAGTATTTT

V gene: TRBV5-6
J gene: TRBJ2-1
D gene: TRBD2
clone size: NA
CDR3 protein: CASSSSRTGGPRNEQFF
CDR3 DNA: TGTGCCAGCAGCTCCTCCCGGACGGGAGGGCCGCGGAATGAGCAGTTCTTC

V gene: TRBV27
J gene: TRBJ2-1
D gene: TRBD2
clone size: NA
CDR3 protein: CASRPLAGGTYNEQFF
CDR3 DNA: TGTGCCAGCAGACCTCTAGCGGGAGGAACTTACAATGAGCAGTTCTTC

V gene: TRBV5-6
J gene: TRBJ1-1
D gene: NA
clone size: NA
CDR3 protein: CASSPLPYSGGEAFF
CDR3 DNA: TGTGCCAGCAGCCCACTCCCCTATTCGGGAGGTGAAGCTTTCTTT

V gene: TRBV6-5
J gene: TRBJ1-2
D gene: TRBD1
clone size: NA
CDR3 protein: CASTLAPGQGNGYTF
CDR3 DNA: TGTGCCAGCACTTTAGCACCGGGACAGGGAAATGGCTACACCTTC

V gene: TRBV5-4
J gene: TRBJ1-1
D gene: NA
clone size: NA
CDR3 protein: CASQQGVNTEAFF
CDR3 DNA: TGTGCCAGCCAACAGGGTGTGAACACTGAAGCTTTCTTT

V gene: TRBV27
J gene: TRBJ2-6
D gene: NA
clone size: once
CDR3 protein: CASSLAGLGANVLTF
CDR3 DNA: TGTGCCAGCAGTTTAGCGGGGCTTGGGGCCAACGTCCTGACTTTC

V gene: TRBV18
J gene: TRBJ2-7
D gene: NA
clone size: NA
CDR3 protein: CASSRGLTGIGVNEQYF
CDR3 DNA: TGTGCCAGCTCCCGGGGCCTAACAGGGATCGGGGTCAACGAGCAGTACTTC

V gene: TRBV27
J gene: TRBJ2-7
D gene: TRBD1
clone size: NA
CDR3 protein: CASSSPDRTSSYEQYF
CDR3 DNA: TGTGCCAGCAGTTCCCCGGACAGGACGAGCTCCTACGAGCAGTACTTC